A single sample gave rise to the 8 T cell receptor beta chains below, sequenced in a study of T cells in Graves' hyperthyroidism and ophthalmopathy. TCR beta CDR3 regions were amplified from RNA. With the HTBI primer set, the TCR CDR3 went through a first round of RT-PCR. TCRdb independently ran MiXCR on the multiplex PCR reads; one entry per CDR3 protein. The table lists approximately 400,000 distinct CDR3 sequences, 14% of them singletons, with around 20% in the top ten. Sequenced material: blood. The receptors were gathered from a woman aged 25 to 39 with Graves' ophthalmopathy.

Ten or more counts support this clonotype. The chain carries TRBV28 and TRBJ2-7, with 7 bases fitting TRBD2. This CDR3 has 12 amino acids. V dropped 4 bases and J dropped 5; count of bases not matched to a gene: 2. Germline V gives CDR1 MDHEN, CDR2 SYDVKM. The CDR3 bases are TGTGCCAGCAGTTCCGGGGGGAACGAGCAGTACTTC. Residues: CASSSGGNEQYF. Drawing the rest from reference TRBV28 and TRBJ2-7, the complete variable domain is DVKVTQSSRYLVKRTGEKVFLECVQDMDHENMFWYRQDPGLGLRLIYFSYDVKMKEKGDIPEGYSVSREKKERFSLILESASTNQTSMYLCASSSGGNEQYFGPGTRLTVT.

This clonotype was detected ten times or more. The chain links TRBV2 to TRBJ2-1; D may be TRBD1 or TRBD2 (5 bases each). Deletions cut 3 bases from V and 8 bases from J, with 14 bases between. CDR3 length: 14 residues. Germline-derived CDR1 and CDR2 are SNHLY and FYNNEI. CDR3 coding DNA: TGTGCCAGCAGTGATTTTGTGGGGGACGATGAGCAGTTCTTC. Its translation is CASSDFVGDDEQFF.

This clonotype was recorded at least ten times. The chain is built from TRBV12-3 or TRBV12-4 and TRBJ2-3; TRBD2 agrees at 14 bases. The CDR3 spans 16 residues. After removal of 4 bases from V and 4 bases from J, the junction contained 4 bases not matched to a gene. CDR3: CASSSQTSGGADTQYF. Here the CDR3 DNA reads TGTGCCAGCAGTTCTCAGACTAGCGGGGGGGCAGATACGCAGTATTTT.

In this sample, this clonotype turned up many times. J is TRBJ1-5 and V is TRBV20-1, with 8 bases matching TRBD1. The CDR3 spans 14 residues. The germline gives CDR1 DFQATT, CDR2 SNEGSKA (reference sequence). Trimming at V came to 3 bases and at J to 4 bases, leaving 5 bases not matched to a gene. For the CDR3, the DNA is TGCAGTGCTAGTCCAGGGGGCTTAAATCAGCCCCAGCATTTT. It yields the protein CSASPGGLNQPQHF.

This clonotype was found many times. The gene calls are TRBV20-1 and TRBJ2-3, with TRBD2 matching over 8 bases. The CDR3 is 16 residues long. Germline V CDR1 and CDR2: DFQATT, SNEGSKA (reference sequence). V lost 3 bases to trimming and J lost 6 bases; unmatched junction nucleotides: 14. DNA for the CDR3: TGCAGTGCTAGCGGGAGGGGGACTAGAGAAATCGATACGCAGTATTTT. The encoded protein is CSASGRGTREIDTQYF.

The J gene is TRBJ2-4, the V gene TRBV19; D is unclear. Germline V gene data show CDR1 as LNHDA and CDR2 as SQIVND (reference sequence). The CDR3 totals 18 residues. V dropped 3 bases and J dropped 0 bases, with 18 bases sitting between them. CDR3 coding DNA: TGTGCCAGTAGTATTGGCTGGACCGCGAAAGGAGCCAAAAACATTCAGTACTTC. It translates to CASSIGWTAKGAKNIQYF.

This clonotype was counted only a few times. This rearrangement joins TRBV24-1 to TRBJ2-5; the match to TRBD1 covers 7 bases. This CDR3 contains 17 residues. Germline-derived CDR1 and CDR2 are KGHDR and SFDVKD. Trimming cost V 2 bases and J 5 bases; bases outside gene matches: 13. CDR3 nucleotide sequence: TGTGCCACCAGTGATTCACGGACAGGTTGGTCGCGTGAGACCCAGTACTTC. Residues: CATSDSRTGWSRETQYF.

In its sample, this clonotype was seen many times. V and J are TRBV3-1 and TRBJ2-3, with 11 bases matching TRBD2. CDR1 is LGHDT, CDR2 YNNKEL, per germline (reference sequence). J was trimmed by 5 bases and V by 3 bases; bases with no gene match: 10. CDR3 length equals 17 residues. The CDR3 is CASSHPPTSGMGDTQYF. CDR3 nucleotide sequence: TGTGCCAGCAGCCACCCGCCGACTAGCGGGATGGGAGATACGCAGTATTTT.